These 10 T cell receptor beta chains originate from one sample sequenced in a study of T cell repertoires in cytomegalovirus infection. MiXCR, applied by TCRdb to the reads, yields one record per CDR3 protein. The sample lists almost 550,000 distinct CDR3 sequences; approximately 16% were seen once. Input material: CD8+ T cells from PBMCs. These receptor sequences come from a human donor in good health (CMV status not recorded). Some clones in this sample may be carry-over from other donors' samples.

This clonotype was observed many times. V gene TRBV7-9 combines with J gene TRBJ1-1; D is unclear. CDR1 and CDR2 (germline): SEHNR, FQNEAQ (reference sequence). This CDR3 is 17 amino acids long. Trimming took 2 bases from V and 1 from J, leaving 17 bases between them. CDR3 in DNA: TGTGCCAGCAGCTTAAACAGCCTAGCCCGCTCGAACACTGAAGCTTTCTTT. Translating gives CASSLNSLARSNTEAFF.

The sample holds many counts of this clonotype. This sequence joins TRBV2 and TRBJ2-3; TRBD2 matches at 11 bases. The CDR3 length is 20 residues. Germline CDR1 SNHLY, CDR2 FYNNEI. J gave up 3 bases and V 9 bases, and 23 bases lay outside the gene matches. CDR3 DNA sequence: TGTGCCAGTTCACTAGCGGGGGTCGGGACATACCTCCATGGGACAGATACGCAGTATTTT. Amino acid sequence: CASSLAGVGTYLHGTDTQYF. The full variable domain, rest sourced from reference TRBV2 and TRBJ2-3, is EPEVTQTPSHQVTQMGQEVILRCVPISNHLYFYWYRQILGQKVEFLVSFYNNEISEKSEIFDDQFSVERPDGSNFTLKIRSTKLEDSAMYFCASSLAGVGTYLHGTDTQYFGPGTRLTVL.

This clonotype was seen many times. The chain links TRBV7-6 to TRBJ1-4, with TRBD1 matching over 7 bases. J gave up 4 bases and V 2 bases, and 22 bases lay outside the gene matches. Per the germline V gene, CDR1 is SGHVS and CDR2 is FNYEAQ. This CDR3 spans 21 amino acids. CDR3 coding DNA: TGTGCCAGCAGCTTATTAGGTACCGGGACAGAAAATCTTGGAATTAATGAAAAACTGTTTTTT. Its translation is CASSLLGTGTENLGINEKLFF.

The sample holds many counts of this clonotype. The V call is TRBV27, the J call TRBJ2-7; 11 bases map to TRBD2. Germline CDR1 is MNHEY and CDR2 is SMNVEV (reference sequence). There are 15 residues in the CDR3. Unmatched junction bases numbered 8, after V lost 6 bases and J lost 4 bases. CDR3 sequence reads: CASRITSGSTYEQYF. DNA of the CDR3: TGTGCCAGCAGGATAACTAGCGGGAGTACATACGAGCAGTACTTC.

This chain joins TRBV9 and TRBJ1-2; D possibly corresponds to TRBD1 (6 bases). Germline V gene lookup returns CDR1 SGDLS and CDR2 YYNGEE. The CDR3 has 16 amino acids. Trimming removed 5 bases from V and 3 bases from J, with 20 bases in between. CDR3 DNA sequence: TGTGCCAGCAGTAGCACAGGGACACCGAGTTACTATGGCTACACCTTC. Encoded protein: CASSSTGTPSYYGYTF.

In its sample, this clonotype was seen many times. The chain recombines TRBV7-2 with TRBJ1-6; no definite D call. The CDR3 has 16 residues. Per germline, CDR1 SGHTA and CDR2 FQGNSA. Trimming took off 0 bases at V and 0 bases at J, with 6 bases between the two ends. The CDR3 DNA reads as TGTGCCAGCAGCTTAGCGCTAAGCTCCTATAATTCACCCCTCCACTTT. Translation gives CASSLALSSYNSPLHF.

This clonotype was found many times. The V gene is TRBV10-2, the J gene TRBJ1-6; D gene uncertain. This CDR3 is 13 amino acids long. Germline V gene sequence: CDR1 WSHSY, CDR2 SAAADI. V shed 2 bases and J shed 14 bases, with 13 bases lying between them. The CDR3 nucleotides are TGCGCCAGCAGTGAGAATGGCCCTGTGGCCCTCCACTTT. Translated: CASSENGPVALHF.

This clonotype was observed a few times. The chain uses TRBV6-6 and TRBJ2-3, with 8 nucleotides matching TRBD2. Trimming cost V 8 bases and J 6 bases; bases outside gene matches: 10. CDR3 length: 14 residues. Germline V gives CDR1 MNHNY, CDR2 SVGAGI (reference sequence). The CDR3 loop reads CASDGSGDVDTQYF. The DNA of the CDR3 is TGTGCCAGCGATGGTAGCGGGGATGTGGATACGCAGTATTTT.

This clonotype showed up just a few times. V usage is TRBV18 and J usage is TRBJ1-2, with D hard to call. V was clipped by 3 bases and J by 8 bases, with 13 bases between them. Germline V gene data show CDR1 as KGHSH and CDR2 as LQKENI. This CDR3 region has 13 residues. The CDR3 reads CASSPGGSGGYTF. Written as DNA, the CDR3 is TGTGCCAGCTCACCCGGAGGGTCAGGCGGCTACACCTTC.

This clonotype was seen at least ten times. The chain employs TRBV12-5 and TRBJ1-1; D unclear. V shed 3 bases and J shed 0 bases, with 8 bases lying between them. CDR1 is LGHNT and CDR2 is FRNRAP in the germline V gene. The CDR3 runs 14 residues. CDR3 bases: TGTGCTAGTGGTTTCAGCTCCATGAACACTGAAGCTTTCTTT. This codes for CASGFSSMNTEAFF. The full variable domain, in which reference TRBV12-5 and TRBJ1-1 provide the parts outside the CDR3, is DARVTQTPRHKVTEMGQEVTMRCQPILGHNTVFWYRQTMMQGLELLAYFRNRAPLDDSGMPKDRFSAEMPDATLATLKIQPSEPRDSAVYFCASGFSSMNTEAFFGQGTRLTVV.